Listed below are T cell receptor beta chains from one sample, sequenced in a study of Graves' ophthalmopathy and Graves' hyperthyroidism. TCRdb recomputed calls from the multiplex PCR reads with MiXCR, one row per CDR3 protein. The sample holds under 800,000 distinct CDR3 sequences, 20% to 25% seen once. Sequenced sample: peripheral blood. All receptors derive from a woman aged 18-29 years with stable Graves' hyperthyroidism. Some clones in this sample may be carry-over from other donors' samples. Both conserved end residues are part of each CDR3. The D gene is left open where the match is weak. Clone sizes are given selectively: once, few, many, or a class where the clone is expanded.

>TRBJ1-3|NA|NA|TRBV6-1
TGTGCCAGCATGGCGAGACATGGAAACACCATATATTTT
CASMARHGNTIYF
>TRBJ2-5|many|NA|TRBV7-3
TGTGCCAGCAGCCTCGGAGCAAAAGAGACCCAGTACTTC
CASSLGAKETQYF
>TRBJ1-1|many|TRBD1|TRBV5-1
TGCGCCAGCAGCCAGGGACAGGGGGCGAGCTCCCAAGCTTTCTTT
CASSQGQGASSQAFF
>TRBJ1-1|many|NA|TRBV10-3
TGTGCCATCAGGAATGGTTTGGGCTCCACTGAAGCTTTCTTT
CAIRNGLGSTEAFF
>TRBJ2-5|few|TRBD2|TRBV28
TGTGCCAGCAGATACGGACTAGGGAATACTCAAGAGACCCAGTACTTC
CASRYGLGNTQETQYF
>TRBJ2-7|NA|TRBD1|TRBV29-1
TGCAGCGCAAACACCGGGACAGGTCCCCACGAGCAGTACTTC
CSANTGTGPHEQYF
>TRBJ1-2|many|NA|TRBV11-2
TGTGCCAGCAGCATCGGTCGGGGAGCGAACTATGGCTACACCTTC
CASSIGRGANYGYTF
>TRBJ1-5|NA|TRBD1|TRBV7-8
TGTGCCAGCAGCTTAGCCGGGACAGGGGGTAATCAGCCCCAGCATTTT
CASSLAGTGGNQPQHF
>TRBJ1-5|many|NA|TRBV29-1
TGCAGCGTGTCAGGACGGGGAGATCAGCCCCAGCATTTT
CSVSGRGDQPQHF
>TRBJ2-7|many|NA|TRBV5-1
TGCGCCAGCAGCTCGGATAACTACGAGCAGTACTTC
CASSSDNYEQYF
>TRBJ1-1|many|NA|TRBV6-5
TGTGCCAGCAGTTACTCTGCAGGGGTGAACACTGAAGCTTTCTTT
CASSYSAGVNTEAFF
>TRBJ1-5|many|TRBD1|TRBV12-3/TRBV12-4
TGTGCCAGCAGTGCGGACAGGAAGGGCCCTCAGCCCCAGCATTTT
CASSADRKGPQPQHF
>TRBJ1-2|many|NA|TRBV28
TGTGCCACCTTACCACCCGGGAGGGAGGAGAGTGGCTACACCTTC
CATLPPGREESGYTF
>TRBJ2-7|many|TRBD2|TRBV10-2
TGCGCCAGCAGTGAAGGCGGGAGGCCACTCTACGAGCAGTACTTC
CASSEGGRPLYEQYF
>TRBJ2-7|NA|NA|TRBV12-3/TRBV12-4
TGTGCCAGCAGGACAGATTACTACGAGCAGTACTTC
CASRTDYYEQYF
>TRBJ2-5|NA|NA|TRBV11-2
TGTGCCAGCAGCCCCCTGGGTAGCTCCGGGGAGACCCAGTACTTC
CASSPLGSSGETQYF
>TRBJ2-7|NA|TRBD2|TRBV20-1
TGCAGTGCTATAGCGGGAGGGTCCTACGAGCAGTACTTC
CSAIAGGSYEQYF
>TRBJ1-1|many|NA|TRBV28
TGTGCCAGCAGTTTACCCGGGGCATGGATGGGGACTGAAGCTTTCTTT
CASSLPGAWMGTEAFF
>TRBJ1-1|NA|NA|TRBV19
TGTGCCAGTAGTATGTTTCTCGGGGCTGAAGCTTTCTTT
CASSMFLGAEAFF
>TRBJ2-7|NA|NA|TRBV20-1
TGCAGTGCTAGAGATCGGACAGATTCCCTTCGCGAGCAGTACTTC
CSARDRTDSLREQYF
>TRBJ1-1|many|TRBD1|TRBV11-1
TGTGCCAGCAGCTCGGACAGGCAGAACACTGAAGCTTTCTTT
CASSSDRQNTEAFF
>TRBJ1-1|NA|TRBD1|TRBV5-1
TGCGCCAGCAGCCTAACAGGGGGGCGAAACACTGAAGCTTTCTTT
CASSLTGGRNTEAFF
>TRBJ1-2|many|TRBD1|TRBV11-1
TGTGCCAGCAGCCCTCGTAACGCGGGACAGGTTAACTATGGCTACACCTTC
CASSPRNAGQVNYGYTF
>TRBJ1-5|many|NA|TRBV29-1
TGCAGCGTTGTTAGCAATCAGCCCCAGCATTTT
CSVVSNQPQHF
>TRBJ1-2|many|TRBD1|TRBV18
TGTGCCAGCTCACCACCGAACAGGGGGCGCGGGGGCTACACCTTC
CASSPPNRGRGGYTF
>TRBJ1-1|many|NA|TRBV29-1
TGCAGCGTTGTAGGGATTGGGAACACTGAAGCTTTCTTT
CSVVGIGNTEAFF
>TRBJ1-2|few|NA|TRBV25-1
TGTGCCAGCAGTGATGGGGTTGGTGGCTACACCTTC
CASSDGVGGYTF
>TRBJ1-5|many|NA|TRBV7-2
TGTGCCAGCAGCTTCCAACAGGGAGCTCAGCCCCAGCATTTT
CASSFQQGAQPQHF
>TRBJ2-7|many|TRBD1|TRBV7-2
TGTGCCAGCAGCCATGGGGGACAGGGTATCGGCGAGCAGTACTTC
CASSHGGQGIGEQYF